Reported below is one T cell receptor beta chain. The data belong to a study of blood T cell repertoires in COVID-19. Study-level background: The samples span acute and convalescent COVID-19 from the United States, Italy and Spain. PBMCs, B-cell-depleted T cells, or T cells provided the cDNA or gDNA that made up the material.

This CDR3 has 15 amino acids. V was pared by 5 bases and J by 11 bases, with 14 bases of the junction left unmatched. The germline CDR1 and CDR2 sequences are LNHDA and SQIVND (reference sequence). Methods used by the authors: Amplification with reference gene primers provided the estimates of nucleated cell counts. Using immunoSEQ multiplex PCR, the repertoire was profiled, and TCRdb retains in-frame clones only, with some absent. V and J calls and clone size come straight from that table; D and trimming were deduced from the DNA. The repertoire includes about 160,000 clones, roughly 88% of them detected once, and 9.1% sits in the top ten.

The sample consisted of peripheral blood. This receptor was obtained from a woman at least 80 years old with active or convalescent COVID-19. The chain links TRBV19 to TRBJ1-4; 7 nucleotides agree with TRBD1. CDR3 loop: CASSDSTGLFFKLFF. DNA for the CDR3: TGTGCCAGTAGTGACTCGACAGGGTTATTTTTTAAACTGTTTTTT.